This TCR beta chain was sequenced for a study of regulatory T cells in long-lasting Graves disease. Sequencing libraries for TCR beta were prepared with iRepertoire HTBI primers and Arm-PCR of CDR3 regions. TCRdb reprocessed the multiplex PCR reads with MiXCR, giving one entry per CDR3 protein. The profile covers roughly 500,000 distinct CDR3 sequences, with about 11% appearing a single time and 8% to 10% taken by the ten largest. In its sample, this clonotype was seen many times. Trimming removed 2 bases from V and 2 bases from J, with 13 bases in between. The CDR3 contains 17 residues. CDR1 MNHEY and CDR2 SVGAGI come from the germline V gene. Time point indicated: newly diagnosed GD, antithyroid drugs for less than 3 months. TCR sequences were obtained from RNA taken from PBMCs. These data also featured in a second study, about T cells in Graves' hyperthyroidism and ophthalmopathy.

Here the sequenced sample was peripheral blood mononuclear cells (PBMCs), taken at new diagnosis, from a patient treated with antithyroid drugs. This clonotype was obtained from a woman aged 25 to 45 with Graves disease. The genes are TRBV6-5 and TRBJ1-6, with a weak D call TRBD1 (5 bases). The CDR3 reads CASSYRSGETYNSPLHF. CDR3 in DNA: TGTGCCAGCAGTTACCGTTCGGGGGAGACCTATAATTCACCCCTCCACTTT.